What follows are 4 T cell receptor beta chains derived from one specimen sequenced in a study of blood T cell repertoires in COVID-19. TCRdb's table, derived via immunoSEQ multiplex PCR, lists solely in-frame clones and lacks some. The sample shows hundreds of thousands of clones, around 89% of them seen only once. The specimen was PBMCs or T cells enriched from blood (not recorded which). The origin of the receptors is a man aged 45-65 years who had been exposed to COVID-19.

The rearrangement links TRBV5-4 to TRBJ2-2; D gene unclear. Trimming left V 0 bases short and J 5 bases short, with 11 bases between. This CDR3 comprises 15 residues. CDR1 SGHNT and CDR2 YYREEE come from the germline V gene (reference sequence). Here the CDR3 reads CASSLADSRTGELFF. The CDR3 bases are TGTGCCAGCAGCTTGGCAGACTCCAGAACCGGGGAGCTGTTTTTT.

V gene TRBV28 combines with J gene TRBJ1-2; 8 nucleotides align to TRBD1. CDR1 and CDR2 (germline): MDHEN, SYDVKM. The CDR3 extends over 16 amino acids. V lost 4 bases to trimming and J lost 3 bases; unmatched junction nucleotides: 10. Here the CDR3 reads CASSYKTWGQDYGYTF. Here the CDR3 DNA reads TGTGCCAGCAGTTACAAAACTTGGGGACAGGACTATGGCTACACCTTC.

V and J are TRBV6-5 and TRBJ2-7, with TRBD2 matching over 8 bases. The CDR3 covers 15 residues. In germline, CDR1 is MNHEY, CDR2 SVGAGI. J gave up 3 bases and V 9 bases, and 13 bases lay outside the gene matches. The CDR3 DNA reads TGTGCCAGTTCGTGGGCTAGCGGGTACGGCTACGAGCAGTACGTC. Translation gives CASSWASGYGYEQYV.

About this clone itself: Additional DNA sequences in this sample encode the identical CDR3. CDR3 protein: CASSLSDYGYTF. CDR3 sequence (DNA): TGTGCCAGCAGTTTATCGGACTATGGCTACACCTTC. The J gene is TRBJ1-2, the V gene TRBV28; D ambiguous. The V gene's germline CDR1 is MDHEN and CDR2 SYDVKM. This CDR3 is 12 amino acids long. Trimming cost V 1 base and J 3 bases, with 3 bases left between them.